The present entry profiles one TCR beta chain with its context. The CDR3 has 13 amino acids. Germline-derived CDR1 and CDR2 are KGHDR and SFDVKD. With V trimmed by 2 bases and J by 14 bases, 6 bases remained unmatched. Assay: immunoSEQ multiplex PCR; the TCRdb copy retains only in-frame clones and omits some. The sample shows about 70,000 clones, 85% of them seen only once. This sample stems from a study of blood T cell repertoires in COVID-19. At the level of the study: Whether acute or convalescent, the COVID-19 samples came from the United States, Italy and Spain.

The chain joins TRBV24-1 to TRBJ1-4; 8 bases match TRBD1. Sequenced: peripheral blood. The receptor was isolated from a man aged 80 or over with acute or convalescent COVID-19. The CDR3 loop is CATSDYSGGELFF. In nucleotides, the CDR3 is TGTGCCACCAGTGATTATTCAGGGGGCGAGCTGTTTTTT.